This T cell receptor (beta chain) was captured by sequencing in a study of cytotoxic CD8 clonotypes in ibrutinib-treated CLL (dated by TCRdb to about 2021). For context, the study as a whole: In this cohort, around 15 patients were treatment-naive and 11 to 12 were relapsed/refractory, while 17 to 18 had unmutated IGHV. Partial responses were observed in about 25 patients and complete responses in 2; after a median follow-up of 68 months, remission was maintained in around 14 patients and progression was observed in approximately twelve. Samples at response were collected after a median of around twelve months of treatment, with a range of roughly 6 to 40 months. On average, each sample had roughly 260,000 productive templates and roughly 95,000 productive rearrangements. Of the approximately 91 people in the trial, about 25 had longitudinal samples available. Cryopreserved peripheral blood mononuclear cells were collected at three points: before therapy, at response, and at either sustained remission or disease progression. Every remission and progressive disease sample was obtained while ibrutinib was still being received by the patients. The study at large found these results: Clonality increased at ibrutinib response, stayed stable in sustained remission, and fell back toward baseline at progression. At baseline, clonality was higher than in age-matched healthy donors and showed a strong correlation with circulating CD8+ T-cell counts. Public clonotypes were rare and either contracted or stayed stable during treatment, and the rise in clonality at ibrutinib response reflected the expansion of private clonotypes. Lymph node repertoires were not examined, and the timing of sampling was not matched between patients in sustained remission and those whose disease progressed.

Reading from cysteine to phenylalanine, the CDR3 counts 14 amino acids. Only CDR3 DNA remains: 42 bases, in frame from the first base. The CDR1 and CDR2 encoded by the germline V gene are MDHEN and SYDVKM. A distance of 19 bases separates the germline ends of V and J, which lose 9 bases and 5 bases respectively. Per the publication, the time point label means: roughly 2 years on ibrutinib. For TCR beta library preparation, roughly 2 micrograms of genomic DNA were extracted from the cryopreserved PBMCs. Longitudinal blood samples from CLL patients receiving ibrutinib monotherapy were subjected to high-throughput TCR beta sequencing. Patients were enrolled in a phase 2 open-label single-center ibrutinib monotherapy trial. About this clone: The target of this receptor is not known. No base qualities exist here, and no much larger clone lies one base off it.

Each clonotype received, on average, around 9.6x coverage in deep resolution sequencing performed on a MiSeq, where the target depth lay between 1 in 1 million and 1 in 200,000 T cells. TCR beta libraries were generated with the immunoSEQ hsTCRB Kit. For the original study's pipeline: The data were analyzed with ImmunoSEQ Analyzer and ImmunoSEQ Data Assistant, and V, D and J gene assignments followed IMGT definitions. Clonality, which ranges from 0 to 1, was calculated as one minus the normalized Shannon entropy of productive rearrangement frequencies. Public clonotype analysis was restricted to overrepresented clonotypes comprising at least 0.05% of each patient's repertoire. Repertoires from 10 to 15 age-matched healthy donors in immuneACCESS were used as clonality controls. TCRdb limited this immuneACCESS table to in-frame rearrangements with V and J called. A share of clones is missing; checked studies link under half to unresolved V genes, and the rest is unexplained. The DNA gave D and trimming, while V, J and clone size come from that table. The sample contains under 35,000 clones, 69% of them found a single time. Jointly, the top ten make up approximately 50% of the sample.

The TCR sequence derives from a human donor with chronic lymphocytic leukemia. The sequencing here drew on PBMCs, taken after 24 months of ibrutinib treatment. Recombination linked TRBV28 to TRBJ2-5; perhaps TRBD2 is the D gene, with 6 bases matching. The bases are TGTGCCAGTCTACCCTGGGGAGGAGGGGAGACCCAGTACTTC. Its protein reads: CASLPWGGGETQYF.